Below are 4 T cell receptor beta chains sequenced from a single sample in a study of T-cell memory formation after mild COVID-19. TCRdb re-called the 5' RACE reads with MiXCR, one entry per CDR3 protein. The repertoire consists of 300,000 to 400,000 distinct CDR3 sequences, with 25% to 30% occurring once and the leading ten covering roughly 13%. The sequenced sample consisted of PBMCs or a T cell subset sorted from them (not recorded which). The source of these receptors is an adult woman who had mild COVID-19 (a few samples of this study predate the infection). Cell type and time point are not known.

This clonotype was detected only a few times. The chain joins TRBV7-6 to TRBJ2-7, with D unresolved. V was pared by 4 bases and J by 2 bases, with 9 bases between. The germline V gene has CDR1 SGHVS and CDR2 FNYEAQ. This CDR3 contains 13 residues. This chain's CDR3 is CASSSASTYEQYF. The DNA of the CDR3 is TGTGCCAGCAGCTCCGCGAGTACCTACGAGCAGTACTTC.

The V gene is TRBV20-1, the J gene TRBJ2-7, with D perhaps TRBD1 or TRBD2 (5 bases each). Deletions cut 5 bases from V and 3 bases from J, with 11 bases between. This CDR3 region has 12 residues. The germline CDR1 and CDR2 sequences are DFQATT and SNEGSKA (reference sequence). The CDR3 sequence is CSARGSFYEQYF. CDR3 nucleotide sequence: TGCAGTGCTCGGGGCTCGTTCTACGAGCAGTACTTC.

This clonotype turned up a few times. This sequence joins TRBV20-1 and TRBJ2-2; 9 positions match TRBD2. This CDR3 is built from 17 residues. Germline lookup yields CDR1 DFQATT and CDR2 SNEGSKA (reference sequence). The ends lost 0 bases at V and 2 bases at J; junction bases unmatched: 7. CDR3 region: CSARDSRLAANTGELFF. CDR3 DNA sequence: TGCAGTGCTAGAGATAGCCGACTAGCGGCTAACACCGGGGAGCTGTTTTTT.

This clonotype was counted between two and nine times. This chain links TRBV15 with TRBJ2-5; the D call may be TRBD1 or TRBD2 (5 bases each). Germline V gene data show CDR1 as LNHNV and CDR2 as YYDKDF (reference sequence). The CDR3 has 15 amino acids. V lost 4 bases and J 5 bases, leaving 17 bases between the germline ends. The CDR3 DNA follows: TGTGCCACCAGCAAAGTCCGGGACCCGGGGGAGACCCAGTACTTC. This encodes CATSKVRDPGETQYF.